This T cell receptor (beta chain) was observed in a study of blood T cells in healthy people across ages (dated by TCRdb to 2014 to 2015). The study in broad terms: In model experiments, template switching captured roughly one uniquely barcoded TCR beta cDNA molecule for every two T cells. To track age-related changes in TCR beta repertoire diversity, the study relied on deep sequencing normalized with unique cDNA molecular identifiers. Four age groups were formed from the donors: young (average approximately 15 years), middle-aged (around 41), aged (about 62) and long-lived (82). To avoid experimental bias, donors of different ages were distributed randomly across sequencing lanes. For two donors (one aged 18 to 29 and one aged 80 or older), the study analyzed two additional independent replicas of 1 million unique cDNA reads from the same blood draw. Study-wide findings and limitations: Because profiling used bulk unsorted PBMCs, naive and antigen-experienced compartments could not be compared conclusively. The long-lived group showed more naive CD4+ T cells, fewer expanded clones and increased TCR diversity than the aged group, suggesting age selection. There was a strong correlation between observed TCR beta diversity and the percentage of naive T cells measured by flow cytometry. Total diversity estimates from one million sequenced T cells were considered lower bounds and underestimates. Observed TCR beta diversity per million T cells fell roughly linearly with age, and a significant reduction was already apparent by age around 40. Because donor CMV infection status was unknown, age-related changes in expanded clonotypes were potentially confounded.

The receptor library was made with 5' RACE. Sequencing took place on an Illumina HiSeq 2500. A second PCR of about 6 to 11 cycles was performed with a sample-barcoded 5' primer and a J-beta primer mix. Each TCR beta cDNA molecule received a unique molecular identifier from a template-switch 5' adaptor carrying 12 random nucleotides. Each sample yielded at least 3 million CDR3-containing paired-end reads. The Mint cDNA synthesis kit, primed by a TRBC-specific oligonucleotide, was used to synthesize first-strand cDNA from all RNA. Following uracil-DNA glycosylase treatment, all cDNA underwent a first 18-cycle PCR with the universal primers M1SS and BC2_uni_R. The paper's data handling went like this. Normalization of each sample was performed by random selection of 1 million high-quality reads, each carrying a distinct molecular identifier. Instead of being binned into consensus sequences, reads that shared molecular identifiers were thrown out. MiTCR, set to a Q25 quality threshold and the strictest error-elimination algorithm, was used for CDR3 identification, clonotype clustering and error correction. A nonparametric unseen species model with Euler transformation was used to estimate lower-bound total TCR beta diversity. The public reads were quality trimmed at Q25 with fastp and then assembled into clones with MiXCR by TCRdb, keeping productive beta chains. Rows matching on CDR3 protein sequence are summarized as one entry with the most common DNA and genes. Here the V and J calls rest on TCRdb's processing, not on the authors' analysis. The sample table holds roughly 1.5 million distinct CDR3 sequences, of which approximately 42% were seen once. The leading ten clones occupy over 3.5% of the sample.

The CDR3 goes from the cysteine to the phenylalanine over 15 residues. Kept here is only the CDR3 DNA, which spans 45 bases and is read in frame from base 1. Clipping removes 1 base from V and 9 bases from J, with 5 as the unmatched junction base count. The roughly 39 donors, aged about 6 to 95 years, were systemically healthy Caucasian individuals from Russia. Roughly 10 milliliters of peripheral blood were collected from each donor into EDTA-treated Vacutainer tubes. Ficoll-Paque density-gradient centrifugation was used to isolate PBMCs, with at least 6 million per sample. Trizol reagent was used to extract total RNA from the PBMCs, yielding at least 6 micrograms per sample. For every donor, an aliquot of PBMCs went through flow cytometry to measure the percentages of naive CD45RAhigh/CD27high T cells. This clonotype turned up a few times. Its antigen is unknown. No base-level quality is on record; no much larger clone is a single base apart.

The rearrangement joined TRBV12-3 or TRBV12-4 to TRBJ2-1; 11 of the junction bases match TRBD2. Sequencing input: blood. This sequence was found in a young woman in good health. The CDR3 region: CASSLGLAGGFEQFF. The nucleotides are TGTGCCAGCAGTTTAGGGCTAGCGGGAGGATTTGAGCAGTTCTTC.